These 24 T cell receptor beta chains originate from one sample sequenced in a study of blood T cell repertoires in COVID-19. TCRdb's table, derived via immunoSEQ multiplex PCR, lists solely in-frame clones and lacks some. The table has hundreds of thousands of clones, roughly 87% seen once; the top ten hold around 2.2%. Source material: peripheral blood. These receptors originate from a woman aged 50 to 60 who had recovered from COVID-19.

The rearrangement joins TRBV10-3 to TRBJ2-2; tentative D call: TRBD1 (6 bases). CDR1 and CDR2 from the germline V gene are ENHRY and SYGVKD. V lost 0 bases, J lost 2 bases, and 7 bases lay in between. This CDR3 has 15 residues. The CDR3, as DNA: TGTGCCATCAGTGAGTCGGACAGAAACACCGGGGAGCTGTTTTTT. Amino acids: CAISESDRNTGELFF.

This sequence joins TRBV19 and TRBJ1-3; 7 bases map to TRBD1. Trimming took 1 base from V and 1 from J; bases not matched to a gene: 7. CDR1 LNHDA and CDR2 SQIVND come from the germline V gene (reference sequence). The CDR3 is 17 residues long. The CDR3 DNA reads TGTGCCAGTAGTATAGGGACGGACAGGCGGTCTGGAAACACCATATATTTT. Its protein is CASSIGTDRRSGNTIYF.

CDR3 nucleotides: TGCGCCAGCAGTGTCCGGCAAGCCGGGACAGGGGAAAGCACGCACTATGGCTACACCTTC. It encodes CASSVRQAGTGESTHYGYTF. The chain is built from TRBV10-1 and TRBJ1-2, with 10 bases fitting TRBD1. CDR1 WNHNN and CDR2 SYGVQD come from the germline V gene (reference sequence). The V segment lost 4 bases and the J segment 3 bases; nucleotides outside the gene matches: 20. The CDR3 spans 20 residues.

This clone was seen just once. The rearrangement links TRBV28 to TRBJ1-1; 8 bases fit TRBD1. Germline CDR1 and CDR2: MDHEN and SYDVKM. With 6 bases clipped from V and 5 bases from J, the junction kept 5 bases outside the gene matches. The CDR3 totals 13 residues. CDR3 sequence: CASRLTGGTEAFF. As DNA, the CDR3 is TGTGCCAGCAGGTTAACAGGGGGGACTGAAGCTTTCTTT. Supplemented by reference TRBV28 and TRBJ1-1, the full variable domain reads DVKVTQSSRYLVKRTGEKVFLECVQDMDHENMFWYRQDPGLGLRLIYFSYDVKMKEKGDIPEGYSVSREKKERFSLILESASTNQTSMYLCASRLTGGTEAFFGQGTRLTVV.

The chain carries TRBV19 and TRBJ2-1; 9 bases map to TRBD2. The V and J ends lost 5 bases and 5 bases, in that order; junction bases with no gene match: 7. The germline CDR1 and CDR2 sequences are LNHDA and SQIVND (reference sequence). The CDR3 length is 15 residues. The CDR3 reads CASSLSGGLDNEQFF. For the CDR3, the DNA is TGTGCCAGTAGTCTAAGCGGGGGGCTCGACAATGAGCAGTTCTTC.

The rearrangement uses TRBV19 and TRBJ1-1, with 7 bases aligning to TRBD1. Trimming at V came to 5 bases and at J to 5 bases, leaving 14 bases not matched to a gene. Germline loops: CDR1 LNHDA, CDR2 SQIVND (reference sequence). The CDR3 spans 16 residues. The CDR3 loop reads CASSAYQGVVSTEAFF. CDR3 in DNA: TGTGCCAGTAGTGCATACCAGGGGGTAGTGAGTACTGAAGCTTTCTTT.

The chain employs TRBV9 and TRBJ1-3; D is uncertain. The germline V gene has CDR1 SGDLS and CDR2 YYNGEE. There are 14 residues in the CDR3. The V gene lost 3 bases and the J gene lost 0 bases, with 7 bases spanning the gap. The CDR3 is CASSALDSGNTIYF. CDR3 nucleotide sequence: TGTGCCAGCAGCGCCCTAGACTCTGGAAACACCATATATTTT.

The chain employs TRBV5-1 and TRBJ1-4; D is ambiguous. The CDR3 has 14 residues. Germline loops: CDR1 SGHRS, CDR2 YFSETQ. V was cut by 0 bases and J by 8 bases, with 11 bases left in between. As DNA, the CDR3 is TGCGCCAGCAGCTTGGAATTCGGCAGGGAAAAACTGTTTTTT. Translation: CASSLEFGREKLFF.

This clone was counted once. The chain has TRBV19 and TRBJ2-1, with 7 nucleotides matching TRBD1. Germline V gives CDR1 LNHDA, CDR2 SQIVND (reference sequence). The CDR3 has 17 amino acids. V lost 7 bases, J lost 0 bases, and 12 bases stayed unmatched. This CDR3 is CASNVRGGRSSYNEQFF. The CDR3 coding sequence is TGTGCCAGTAATGTTCGAGGGGGCAGAAGCTCCTACAATGAGCAGTTCTTC.

Notes on this clone: The junction differs from germline at one of its ends, possibly a read error. The rearrangement links TRBV7-7 to TRBJ2-1; TRBD1 agrees at 10 bases. Germline V gene data show CDR1 as SSHAT and CDR2 as FNYEAQ (reference sequence). This CDR3 has 16 residues. DNA of the CDR3: TGTGCTAGCAGCCCTACGCGGGACAGGGGTCTCGGTGAGCAGTTCTTC. It encodes CASSPTRDRGLGEQFF.

V is TRBV18 and J is TRBJ2-3, with 7 bases that match TRBD1. V lost 6 bases and J lost 8; bases outside the gene matches: 14. Per germline, CDR1 KGHSH and CDR2 LQKENI. This CDR3 has 15 residues. DNA for the CDR3: TGTGCCAGCTCCACACAGGGGCTAGCCGAGGGTACGCAGTATTTT. Amino acid sequence: CASSTQGLAEGTQYF.

This clone was observed once. CDR3 region: CASSLEGAGYSTDTQYF. The CDR3 DNA sequence: TGTGCCAGCAGCTTAGAGGGGGCGGGTTATAGCACAGATACGCAGTATTTT. The V and J genes are TRBV7-6 and TRBJ2-3, with 7 bases matching TRBD1. V gave up 1 base and J gave up 0 bases; unmatched junction bases: 7. Germline V gene lookup returns CDR1 SGHVS and CDR2 FNYEAQ. This CDR3 comprises 17 residues. Full variable domain (missing parts from reference TRBV7-6 and TRBJ2-3): GAGVSQSPRYKVTKRGQDVALRCDPISGHVSLYWYRQALGQGPEFLTYFNYEAQQDKSGLPNDRFSAERPEGSISTLTIQRTEQRDSAMYRCASSLEGAGYSTDTQYFGPGTRLTVL.

In its sample, this clone was seen a few times. The chain recombines TRBV7-9 with TRBJ2-7, with TRBD2 matching 7 bases. CDR1 SEHNR and CDR2 FQNEAQ come from the germline V gene (reference sequence). J was trimmed by 0 bases and V by 8 bases; bases with no gene match: 7. CDR3 length: 14 amino acids. CDR3 in DNA: TGTGCCAGCGAGGACGGGAGGAGCTCCTACGAGCAGTACTTC. Its protein is CASEDGRSSYEQYF. Together with reference TRBV7-9 and TRBJ2-7, the CDR3 gives the full variable domain: DTGVSQNPRHKITKRGQNVTFRCDPISEHNRLYWYRQTLGQGPEFLTYFQNEAQLEKSRLLSDRFSAERPKGSFSTLEIQRTEQGDSAMYLCASEDGRSSYEQYFGPGTRLTVT.

J is TRBJ1-1 and V is TRBV15; 10 positions agree with TRBD1. The germline gives CDR1 LNHNV, CDR2 YYDKDF (reference sequence). Trimming at V came to 4 bases and at J to 5 bases, leaving 10 bases not matched to a gene. The CDR3 totals 16 residues. Written as DNA, the CDR3 is TGTGCCACCAGCACGGGACAGGGGATGTTGGAAACTGAAGCTTTCTTT. It codes for CATSTGQGMLETEAFF.

The chain couples TRBV19 to TRBJ2-7; 7 nucleotides match TRBD2. V shed 7 bases and J 3 bases; nucleotides not matched to a gene: 9. The CDR3 is 14 amino acids. Germline V gives CDR1 LNHDA, CDR2 SQIVND (reference sequence). CDR3 sequence: CASTHRGDGYEQYF. The CDR3 bases are TGTGCCAGTACCCACCGGGGGGACGGCTACGAGCAGTACTTC. Combining the CDR3 with reference TRBV19 and TRBJ2-7 gives the whole variable domain DGGITQSPKYLFRKEGQNVTLSCEQNLNHDAMYWYRQDPGQGLRLIYYSQIVNDFQKGDIAEGYSVSREKKESFPLTVTSAQKNPTAFYLCASTHRGDGYEQYFGPGTRLTVT.

The chain has TRBV13 and TRBJ2-7, with TRBD2 matching 9 bases. J was trimmed by 2 bases and V by 6 bases; bases with no gene match: 5. Germline V gives CDR1 PRHDT, CDR2 FYEKMQ (reference sequence). The CDR3 is 14 amino acids. For the CDR3, the DNA is TGTGCCAGCAGTTCTAGCGGGGCCACCTACGAGCAGTACTTC. Amino acid sequence: CASSSSGATYEQYF.

The chain carries TRBV19 and TRBJ1-1, with 7 bases lining up with TRBD1. The V gene's germline CDR1 is LNHDA and CDR2 SQIVND (reference sequence). V shed 5 bases and J 3 bases; nucleotides not matched to a gene: 6. This CDR3 is 14 amino acids long. Here the CDR3 reads CASSSYRGHTEAFF. The DNA for the CDR3 is TGTGCCAGTAGTTCATACAGGGGACACACTGAAGCTTTCTTT.

This clone appeared a single time. V gene TRBV4-3 combines with J gene TRBJ2-2; D perhaps matches TRBD1 (6 bases). Germline assignment: CDR1 LGHNA and CDR2 YSLEER. The CDR3 spans 15 residues. V was pared by 8 bases and J by 5 bases, with 18 bases between. CDR3 protein: CASGRKQGRTGELFF. The CDR3 region has the DNA TGCGCCAGCGGACGCAAACAGGGAAGGACCGGGGAGCTGTTTTTT.

This sequence joins TRBV5-1 and TRBJ2-7, with 11 positions matching TRBD1. Germline V gives CDR1 SGHRS, CDR2 YFSETQ. V shed 2 bases and J 7 bases; nucleotides not matched to a gene: 5. This CDR3 region has 14 residues. This chain's CDR3 is CASSFRTGGFEQYF. In nucleotides, the CDR3 is TGCGCCAGCAGCTTCCGGACAGGGGGCTTTGAGCAGTACTTC.

The rearrangement uses TRBV7-8 and TRBJ1-1, with D possibly TRBD1 on 5 matching bases. Per the germline V gene, CDR1 is SGHVS and CDR2 is FQNEAQ. The CDR3 sequence is 15 residues long. Trimming cost V 0 bases and J 3 bases, with 11 bases left between them. The CDR3 region has the DNA TGTGCCAGCAGCTTAGCGGGCCGGGGGTACACTGAAGCTTTCTTT. Amino acids: CASSLAGRGYTEAFF.

In its sample, this clone was seen a few times. The chain couples TRBV11-2 to TRBJ1-3; D not resolved. The V end lost 3 bases, the J end lost 3 bases, and 3 bases lay between the germline ends. The length of the CDR3 is 12 residues. Germline CDR1 and CDR2: SGHAT and FQNNGV. CDR3 nucleotides: TGTGCCAGCAGCTTCTATGGAAACACCATATATTTT. Encoded protein: CASSFYGNTIYF.

This clone was detected only a few times. Written as DNA, the CDR3 is TGTGCCAGCAGCCCTCACCAGGGTGGCACTGAAGCTTTCTTT. Amino acids: CASSPHQGGTEAFF. The chain is built from TRBV9 and TRBJ1-1, with D possibly matching TRBD1 (5 bases). The CDR3 covers 14 residues. Looked up from germline, CDR1 is SGDLS and CDR2 is YYNGEE. V lost 4 bases, J lost 4 bases, and 14 bases lay in between.

The genes are TRBV7-2 and TRBJ2-7, with 7 bases identical to TRBD1. Germline assignment: CDR1 SGHTA and CDR2 FQGNSA. The CDR3 has 15 residues. V dropped 5 bases and J dropped 4; count of bases not matched to a gene: 11. CDR3 in DNA: TGTGCCAGCAGCCAGGCGACAGGGATCACATACGAGCAGTACTTC. It specifies CASSQATGITYEQYF. Variable domain in full (rest from reference TRBV7-2 and TRBJ2-7): GAGVSQSPSNKVTEKGKDVELRCDPISGHTALYWYRQSLGQGLEFLIYFQGNSAPDKSGLPSDRFSAERTGGSVSTLTIQRTQQEDSAVYLCASSQATGITYEQYFGPGTRLTVT.

The chain links TRBV19 to TRBJ1-2; D gene ambiguous. Trimming removed 1 base at V and 8 bases at J, with 11 bases between. The CDR3 covers 13 residues. CDR1 LNHDA and CDR2 SQIVND come from the germline V gene (reference sequence). In DNA, the CDR3 is TGTGCCAGTAGTATAGTAGGAGGGAACGGCTACACCTTC. It is translated as CASSIVGGNGYTF.